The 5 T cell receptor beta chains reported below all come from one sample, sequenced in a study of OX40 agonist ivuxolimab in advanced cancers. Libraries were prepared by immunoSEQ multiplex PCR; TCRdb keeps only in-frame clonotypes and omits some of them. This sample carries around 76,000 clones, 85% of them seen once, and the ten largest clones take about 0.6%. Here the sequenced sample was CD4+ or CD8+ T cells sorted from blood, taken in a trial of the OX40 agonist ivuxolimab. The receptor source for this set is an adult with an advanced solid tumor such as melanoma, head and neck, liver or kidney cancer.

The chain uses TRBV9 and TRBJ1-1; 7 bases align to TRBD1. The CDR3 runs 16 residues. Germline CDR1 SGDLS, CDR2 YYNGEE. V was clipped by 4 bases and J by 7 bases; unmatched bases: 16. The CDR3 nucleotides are TGTGCCAGCAGCCCCCTAGATCAGGGGGGAACACTTGAAGCTTTCTTT. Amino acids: CASSPLDQGGTLEAFF.

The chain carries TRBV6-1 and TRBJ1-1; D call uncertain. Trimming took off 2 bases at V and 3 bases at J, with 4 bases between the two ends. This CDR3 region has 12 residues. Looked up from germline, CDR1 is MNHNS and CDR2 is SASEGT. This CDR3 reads CASSERDTEAFF. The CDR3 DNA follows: TGTGCCAGCAGTGAACGGGACACTGAAGCTTTCTTT.

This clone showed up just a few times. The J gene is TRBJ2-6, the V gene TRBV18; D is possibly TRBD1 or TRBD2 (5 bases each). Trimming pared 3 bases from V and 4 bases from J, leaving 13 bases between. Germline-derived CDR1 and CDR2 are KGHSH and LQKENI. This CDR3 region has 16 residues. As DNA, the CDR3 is TGTGCCAGCTCACCCAACGCCAGGGAGGGGGCCAACGTCCTGACTTTC. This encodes CASSPNAREGANVLTF.

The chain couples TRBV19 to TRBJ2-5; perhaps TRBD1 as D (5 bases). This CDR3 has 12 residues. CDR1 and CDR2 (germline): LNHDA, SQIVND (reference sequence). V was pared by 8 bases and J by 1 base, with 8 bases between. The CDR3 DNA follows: TGTGCCAGTGGGGCCGCCCAAGAGACCCAGTACTTC. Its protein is CASGAAQETQYF.

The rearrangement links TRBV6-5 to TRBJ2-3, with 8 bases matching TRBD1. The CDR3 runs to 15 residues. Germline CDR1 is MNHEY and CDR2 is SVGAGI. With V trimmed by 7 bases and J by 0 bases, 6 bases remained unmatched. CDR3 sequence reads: CASNQRDRSTDTQYF. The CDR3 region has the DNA TGTGCCAGCAATCAAAGGGACAGGAGCACAGATACGCAGTATTTT.